The entry below gives a single TCR beta chain sequence along with its context. Antigen: not known. This sample is part of a study of T cell responses to AZD1222 COVID-19 vaccine. Looked up from germline, CDR1 is KGHSY and CDR2 is FQNENV. V lost 2 bases to trimming and J lost 3 bases; unmatched junction nucleotides: 3. The CDR3 runs 14 residues. General study points: Clonal diversity was possibly underestimated, and the donors were mostly white British, with more females. Unmutated variant regions are reportedly the target of nearly half of TCRs that are spike-specific. The peak T cell response came first, and repertoires were sampled only after it.

Only in-frame clones appear in the TCRdb table, and some are missing; sequencing was by immunoSEQ multiplex PCR. Of some 140,000 clones listed, roughly 89% are singletons. This rearrangement joins TRBV16 to TRBJ1-1; 7 bases are shared with TRBD1. The receptor was derived from an adult in good health. This specimen was peripheral blood, taken on day 0 of AZD1222 vaccination. CDR3 DNA sequence: TGTGCCAGCAGCCAAATGACAGGGTACACTGAAGCTTTCTTT. Translation gives CASSQMTGYTEAFF.